What follows are 2 T cell receptor beta chains derived from one specimen sequenced in a study of glioma-infiltrating T cells after dendritic cell vaccination. Profiling relied on immunoSEQ multiplex PCR, and the TCRdb table lists in-frame clones only, not all of them. The sample includes 93,000 or so clones, 81% seen only once; the top ten take 12%. The sample in question was blood, obtained before dendritic cell vaccination. The origin of the receptors is a human donor with glioblastoma.

The V gene is TRBV7-6, the J gene TRBJ1-1; TRBD1 is a possible D gene (6 bases). V was clipped by 8 bases and J by 6 bases, with 19 bases between them. CDR1 and CDR2 from the germline V gene are SGHVS and FNYEAQ. The CDR3 is 14 amino acids. CDR3 coding DNA: TGTGCCAGCCTTCCTTCGGGGGGCGCGTCTGAAGCTTTCTTT. It encodes CASLPSGGASEAFF.

The rearrangement joins TRBV30 to TRBJ1-5, with D hard to call. CDR3 length equals 13 residues. The germline V and J ends were trimmed by 5 bases and 7 bases, with 15 bases remaining between them. The germline V gene has CDR1 GTSNPN and CDR2 SVGIG (reference sequence). CDR3 protein: CAWGRRGRQPQHF. The CDR3 DNA follows: TGTGCCTGGGGACGGCGCGGGAGGCAGCCCCAGCATTTT.